One and the same sample provided the 10 T cell receptor beta chains below, sequenced in a study of blood T cell repertoires in COVID-19. Produced via immunoSEQ multiplex PCR; TCRdb's table is partial and in-frame only. This table has around 160,000 clones, 70% to 90% appearing once. Sequenced: peripheral blood. The receptors here all came from a human donor in a cohort sampled during active COVID-19.

This clone is labeled as medium-sized. The chain carries TRBV7-9 and TRBJ1-6; 7 bases are shared with TRBD1. The CDR3 has 17 residues. The V gene end was trimmed by 5 bases and the J gene end by 10 bases; junction bases not matched to a gene: 17. Per the germline V gene, CDR1 is SEHNR and CDR2 is FQNEAQ (reference sequence). DNA of the CDR3: TGTGCCAGCAGCACTCACGACAGGGAAGGAACCAAGTCACCCCTCCACTTT. Translating gives CASSTHDREGTKSPLHF.

The chain joins TRBV11-2 to TRBJ2-5; D may be TRBD2 (5 bases). This CDR3 is 14 amino acids long. CDR1 is SGHAT and CDR2 is FQNNGV in the germline V gene. The ends were cut back, 5 bases at V and 1 base at J, with 11 bases in the middle. This CDR3 reads CASSPGWGQETQYF. The CDR3 bases are TGTGCCAGCAGCCCGGGGTGGGGCCAAGAGACCCAGTACTTC.

The CDR3 reads CASSPYRGYEQYF. The DNA of the CDR3 is TGTGCCAGCAGCCCATACAGGGGTTACGAGCAGTACTTC. This chain connects TRBV11-2 to TRBJ2-7; TRBD1 matches 7 bases. Germline values: CDR1 SGHAT, CDR2 FQNNGV. This CDR3 spans 13 amino acids. The trim removed 5 bases at V and 4 bases at J, leaving 5 bases unmatched.

J is TRBJ2-7 and V is TRBV3-1 (or the pseudogene TRBV3-2); TRBD1 agrees at 9 bases. Trimming took 6 bases from V and 6 from J; bases not matched to a gene: 15. CDR3 length: 16 amino acids. The germline gives CDR1 LGHDT, CDR2 YNNKEL (reference sequence). The chain's CDR3 is CASSRGLPQGAREQYF. The CDR3 nucleotides are TGTGCCAGCAGTCGTGGTCTTCCACAGGGGGCTCGCGAGCAGTACTTC.

This clone was observed a few times. The chain joins TRBV6-5 to TRBJ1-1; perhaps TRBD1 as D (5 bases). In germline, CDR1 is MNHEY, CDR2 SVGAGI. The CDR3 runs to 14 residues. The V gene lost 7 bases and the J gene lost 5 bases, with 17 bases spanning the gap. The CDR3 region is CASTVTGVRTEAFF. CDR3 coding DNA: TGTGCCAGCACCGTGACGGGGGTACGAACTGAAGCTTTCTTT.

The chain couples TRBV7-2 to TRBJ2-1, with 13 nucleotides matching TRBD2. This CDR3 comprises 19 residues. J was trimmed by 12 bases and V by 3 bases; bases with no gene match: 20. CDR1 SGHTA and CDR2 FQGNSA come from the germline V gene. CDR3 sequence (DNA): TGTGCCAGCAGCTTGCACACTCCCTCGCGGACTAGCGGGGGTGGGCGGCAGTTCTTC. Protein: CASSLHTPSRTSGGGRQFF.

The chain recombines TRBV19 with TRBJ2-1; D perhaps matches TRBD1 (6 bases). In germline, CDR1 is LNHDA, CDR2 SQIVND (reference sequence). V was pared by 10 bases and J by 2 bases, with 18 bases between. There are 15 residues in the CDR3. The CDR3: CATSGQGRTYNEQFF. In DNA, the CDR3 is TGTGCCACCAGTGGGCAGGGGAGAACCTACAATGAGCAGTTCTTC.

The J gene is TRBJ2-7, the V gene TRBV6-4; no clear D gene. V shed 2 bases and J shed 5 bases, with 16 bases lying between them. This CDR3 region has 15 residues. Germline V gene data show CDR1 as MRHNA and CDR2 as SNTAGT. The CDR3 sequence is CASSDVRHEFDEQYF. CDR3 bases: TGTGCCAGCAGTGACGTTAGACATGAATTCGACGAGCAGTACTTC.

The chain employs TRBV5-1 and TRBJ1-6; D gene unclear. CDR3 length equals 17 residues. V was shortened by 4 bases and J by 4 bases, with 18 bases between the two germline ends. CDR1 and CDR2 (germline): SGHRS, YFSETQ. The DNA of the CDR3 is TGCGCCAGCAGCCTGGGAGGCGCCTCGGGGTATAATTCACCCCTCCACTTT. This translates into CASSLGGASGYNSPLHF.

Comments on this clone: The germline gene is not matched at one end of the junction; a read error may be the cause. V and J are TRBV7-7 and TRBJ2-7; TRBD1 might be the D (5 bases). Germline V CDR1 and CDR2: SSHAT, FNYEAQ (reference sequence). The CDR3 is made up of 15 amino acids. The CDR3 sequence: CASSPGQGNSYEQYF. CDR3 DNA: TGTGCTAGCAGCCCCGGTCAGGGTAACTCCTACGAGCAGTACTTC.